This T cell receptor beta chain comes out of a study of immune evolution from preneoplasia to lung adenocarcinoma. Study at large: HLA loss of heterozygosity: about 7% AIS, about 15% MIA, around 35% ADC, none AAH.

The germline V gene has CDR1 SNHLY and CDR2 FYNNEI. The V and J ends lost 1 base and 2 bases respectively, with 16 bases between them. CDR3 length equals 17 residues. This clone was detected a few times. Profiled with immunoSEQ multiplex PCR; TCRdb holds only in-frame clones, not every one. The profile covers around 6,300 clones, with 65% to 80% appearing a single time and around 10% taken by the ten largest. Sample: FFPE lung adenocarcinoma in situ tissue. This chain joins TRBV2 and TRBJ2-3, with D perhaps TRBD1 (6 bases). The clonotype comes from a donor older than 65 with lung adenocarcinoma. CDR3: CASSEGALGAVTDTQYF. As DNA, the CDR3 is TGTGCCAGCAGTGAAGGGGCTTTGGGGGCCGTCACAGATACGCAGTATTTT.